This T cell receptor beta chain derives from a study of blood T cells in healthy people across ages. Regarding the study as a whole: Since the PBMCs were unsorted, naive and antigen-experienced cells could not be conclusively compared. Both naive CD4+ cell counts and diversity were greater in long-lived donors than in aged donors.

Using a J-beta primer mix together with a sample-barcoded 5' primer, a second PCR was run for about 6 to 11 cycles. TCRdb fed the 5' RACE reads into MiXCR, producing one record per CDR3 protein. The sample carries 550,000 to 650,000 distinct CDR3 sequences, approximately 30% recorded once. Germline-derived CDR1 and CDR2 are MNHEY and SMNVEV (reference sequence). With 1 base clipped from V and 2 bases from J, the junction kept 4 bases outside the gene matches. The CDR3 runs to 16 residues. Extraction of total RNA produced a minimum of 5 micrograms from each sample. This clonotype was observed many times. As yet, its antigen is unknown.

This receptor was taken from a woman aged 80 or over in good health. V is TRBV27 and J is TRBJ2-1; 8 nucleotides match TRBD2. Input material: blood. CDR3 in amino acids: CASSLLVGGAYNEQFF. The CDR3 coding sequence is TGTGCCAGCAGTTTATTGGTCGGGGGGGCCTACAATGAGCAGTTCTTC.